Sequencing of this T cell receptor (beta chain) was carried out in a study of T cell clonality in common variable immunodeficiency. Whole-study results and caveats: Fewer deletions and N-nucleotide insertions were reportedly seen in common variable immunodeficiency TCR beta sequences. CVID subjects had higher TCRbeta clonality than healthy controls, most marked in about a third. What drives increased CVID clonality needs T cell subpopulation sequencing.

With regard to this clone: Its antigen remains unknown. The CDR3 end lies 3 residues beyond the end of the read and is filled in from the germline J gene.

This CDR3 spans 11 amino acids. Germline assignment: CDR1 SGHRS and CDR2 YFSETQ. Deletions cut 5 bases from V and 1 base from J, with 4 bases between. The data were produced by immunoSEQ multiplex PCR, yet TCRdb's version contains in-frame clones alone and is incomplete. The table lists 8,000 or so clones. The sequence was collected from a human donor with common variable immunodeficiency. Sequenced: peripheral blood mononuclear cells. The chain couples TRBV5-1 to TRBJ2-7; no clear D. CDR3 DNA (partial): TGCGCCAGCAGGACATCCTACGAG. The encoded protein is CASRTSYE. The full CDR3 protein is CASRTSYEQYF.